The clone carrying this T cell receptor beta chain was observed at least ten times. What it recognizes is unknown. These data belong to a study of CD8 T cells in ankylosing spondylitis. Study-level findings and limits: Ankylosing spondylitis blood appeared to carry a characteristic TCR beta motif of eight or nine highly homologous variants.

Researchers built TCR beta libraries using quantitative 5'-RACE with molecular barcodes. Each CDR3 protein gets one entry after TCRdb re-called the 5' RACE reads with MiXCR. The sample consists of a few hundred thousand distinct CDR3 sequences, roughly a tenth of them appearing once. The V gene end was trimmed by 8 bases and the J gene end by 12 bases; junction bases not matched to a gene: 9. CDR1 MNHEY and CDR2 SVGEGT come from the germline V gene. This CDR3 region has 11 residues. What was sequenced was blood, either unsorted or a sorted T cell fraction (not recorded which). The gene calls are TRBV6-2 or TRBV6-3 and TRBJ2-7, with TRBD2 matching 8 bases. The receptor comes from a male donor with ankylosing spondylitis or in good health (not recorded which). The CDR3 DNA is TGTGCCAGCTATGCCGGGACTAGTGCGTACTTC. This codes for CASYAGTSAYF.